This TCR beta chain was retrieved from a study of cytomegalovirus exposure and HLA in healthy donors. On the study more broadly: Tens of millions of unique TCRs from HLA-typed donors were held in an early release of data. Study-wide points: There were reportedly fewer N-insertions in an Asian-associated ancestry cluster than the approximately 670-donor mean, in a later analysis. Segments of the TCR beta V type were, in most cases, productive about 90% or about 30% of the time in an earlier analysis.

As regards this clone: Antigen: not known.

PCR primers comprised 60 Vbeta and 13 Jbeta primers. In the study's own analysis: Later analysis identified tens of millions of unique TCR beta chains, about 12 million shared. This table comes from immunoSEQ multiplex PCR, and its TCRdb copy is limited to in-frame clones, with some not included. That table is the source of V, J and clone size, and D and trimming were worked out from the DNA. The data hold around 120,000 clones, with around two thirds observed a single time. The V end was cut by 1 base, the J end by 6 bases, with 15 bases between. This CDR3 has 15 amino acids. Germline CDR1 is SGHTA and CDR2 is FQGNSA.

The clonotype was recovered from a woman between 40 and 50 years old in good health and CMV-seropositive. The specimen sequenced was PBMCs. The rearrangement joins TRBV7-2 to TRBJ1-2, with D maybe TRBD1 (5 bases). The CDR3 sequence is CASSLETVVANGYTF. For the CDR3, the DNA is TGTGCCAGCAGCTTAGAGACAGTAGTGGCTAATGGCTACACCTTC.